The next 25 T cell receptor beta chains were all read from a single sample in a study of response to subunit inactivated influenza vaccine. TCRdb itself ran the RT-PCR reads through MiXCR, one entry per CDR3 protein. This table has 500,000 or so distinct CDR3 sequences, 16% appearing once. Sequenced material: CD4+ T cells sorted from PBMCs, taken about 24 months after vaccination. All receptors derive from a man aged 50-75 years who received an inactivated influenza vaccine.

The chain couples TRBV25-1 to TRBJ2-3; 7 positions match TRBD2. The CDR3 extends over 15 amino acids. Germline trimming cut 2 bases from V and 1 base from J; bases unmatched to any gene: 3. CDR1 and CDR2 from the germline V gene are MGHDK and SYGVNS. The CDR3 protein is CASSEGTIRTDTQYF. The DNA of the CDR3 is TGTGCCAGCAGTGAAGGGACTATTCGCACAGATACGCAGTATTTT. Together with reference TRBV25-1 and TRBJ2-3, the CDR3 gives the full variable domain: EADIYQTPRYLVIGTGKKITLECSQTMGHDKMYWYQQDPGMELHLIHYSYGVNSTEKGDLSSESTVSRIRTEHFPLTLESARPSHTSQYLCASSEGTIRTDTQYFGPGTRLTVL.

The chain has TRBV5-1 and TRBJ1-1; maybe TRBD1 (5 bases). Germline V CDR1 and CDR2: SGHRS, YFSETQ. The CDR3 is made up of 15 amino acids. Trimming left V 0 bases short and J 4 bases short, with 13 bases between. The CDR3 DNA reads as TGCGCCAGCAGCTTGGGGGGAGGGGTGCCCACTGAAGCTTTCTTT. Residues: CASSLGGGVPTEAFF.

This clonotype was found many times. In DNA form, the CDR3 reads TGTGCCAGCAGCCAAGTGATTTTCTCTGGGGCCAACGTCCTGACTTTC. Translated: CASSQVIFSGANVLTF. This rearrangement joins TRBV4-2 to TRBJ2-6; D gene ambiguous. Trimming removed 1 base at V and 0 bases at J, with 7 bases between. The CDR3 has 16 amino acids. CDR1 is LGHNA, CDR2 YNFKEQ, per germline.

This chain uses TRBV7-2 with TRBJ2-6, with unresolved D. The ends were cut back, 2 bases at V and 2 bases at J, with 10 bases in the middle. The CDR3 has 16 residues. The V gene's germline CDR1 is SGHTA and CDR2 FQGNSA. The CDR3 DNA reads TGTGCCAGCAGCTTACCGGGCGGAACTGGGGCCAACGTCCTGACTTTC. It translates to CASSLPGGTGANVLTF.

This clonotype was seen only a few times. The chain links TRBV25-1 to TRBJ1-6, with D hard to call. Germline V CDR1 and CDR2: MGHDK, SYGVNS. The ends were cut back, 4 bases at V and 8 bases at J, with 6 bases in the middle. The CDR3 consists of 12 residues. In DNA form, the CDR3 reads TGTGCCAGCAGTGTAGGAGATTCACCCCTCCACTTT. Its protein is CASSVGDSPLHF.

The chain carries TRBV20-1 and TRBJ2-7, with D unclear. The CDR3 has 11 residues. V shed 0 bases and J shed 4 bases, with 4 bases lying between them. The germline V gene encodes CDR1 DFQATT and CDR2 SNEGSKA (reference sequence). The CDR3 protein is CSAREGYEQYF. The CDR3, as DNA: TGCAGTGCTAGAGAGGGGTACGAGCAGTACTTC.

The chain links TRBV5-1 to TRBJ1-1; TRBD1 matches at 11 bases. The germline V gene has CDR1 SGHRS and CDR2 YFSETQ. The CDR3 consists of 15 residues. Losses at the gene ends were 2 bases for V and 5 bases for J; bases not matched to a gene: 5. The CDR3, as DNA: TGCGCCAGCAGCTTCTTTGGACAGGGGGCAACTGAAGCTTTCTTT. Amino acid sequence: CASSFFGQGATEAFF.

This clonotype was detected only a few times. V is TRBV29-1 and J is TRBJ2-7, with 11 bases that match TRBD1. CDR3 length: 14 residues. J lost 2 bases, V lost 3 bases, and 3 bases had no gene match. Per the germline V gene, CDR1 is SQVTM and CDR2 is ANQGSEA. CDR3 nucleotides: TGCAGCGTTGACGGGACAGGGGGTCCCTACGAGCAGTACTTC. This gives the protein CSVDGTGGPYEQYF.

The chain joins TRBV29-1 to TRBJ2-1; 14 positions match TRBD2. Germline values: CDR1 SQVTM, CDR2 ANQGSEA. The V and J ends lost 8 bases and 9 bases, in that order; junction bases with no gene match: 9. The CDR3 loop spans 14 amino acids. The CDR3 DNA sequence: TGCAGCCTCTGGGCCGGGACTAGCGGGAGTGAGCAGTTCTTC. This codes for CSLWAGTSGSEQFF.

V and J are TRBV10-3 and TRBJ2-7, with 8 bases that match TRBD2. Germline V gene lookup returns CDR1 ENHRY and CDR2 SYGVKD. The CDR3 length is 16 residues. After removal of 6 bases from V and 2 bases from J, the junction contained 12 bases not matched to a gene. The CDR3 nucleotides are TGTGCCATCAGCGGGAGGGCGGCTACCAATACCTACGAGCAGTACTTC. Amino acid sequence: CAISGRAATNTYEQYF.

This clonotype was seen more than once but under ten times. One junction end disagrees with the germline gene, perhaps due to a read error. The CDR3 sequence is CASSRETGRDTEAFF. CDR3 nucleotide sequence: TGTGCCAGCAGCCGGGAGACAGGGCGGGACACTGAAGCCTTCTTT. The chain employs TRBV4-2 and TRBJ1-1; 7 bases align to TRBD1. This CDR3 has 15 amino acids. Germline CDR1 reads LGHNA; CDR2 reads YNFKEQ.

This clonotype was found many times. The CDR3 nucleotides read TGTGCCAGCTCACCGTCCCAGGGGTTTTGGGGCCAAGAGACCCAGTACTTC. This sequence encodes CASSPSQGFWGQETQYF. The chain carries TRBV18 and TRBJ2-5; possibly TRBD1 for D (6 bases). V gave up 3 bases and J gave up 1 base, with 18 bases separating them. Per germline, CDR1 KGHSH and CDR2 LQKENI. There are 17 residues in the CDR3.

This chain links TRBV5-5 with TRBJ1-4; D may be TRBD1 (6 bases). The length of the CDR3 is 17 residues. CDR1 SGHKS and CDR2 YYEKEE come from the germline V gene (reference sequence). V was cut by 0 bases and J by 8 bases, with 20 bases left in between. The chain's CDR3 is CASSLDQQGQGKEKLFF. CDR3 coding DNA: TGTGCCAGCAGCTTGGACCAACAGGGTCAGGGTAAAGAAAAACTGTTTTTT. The variable domain in full, completed from reference TRBV5-5 and TRBJ1-4, reads DAGVTQSPTHLIKTRGQQVTLRCSPISGHKSVSWYQQVLGQGPQFIFQYYEKEERGRGNFPDRFSARQFPNYSSELNVNALLLGDSALYLCASSLDQQGQGKEKLFFGSGTQLSVL.

In its sample, this clonotype was seen many times. The chain recombines TRBV3-1 with TRBJ2-7; D not certain. Germline V gives CDR1 LGHDT, CDR2 YNNKEL (reference sequence). The CDR3 covers 12 residues. Trimming left V 4 bases short and J 4 bases short, with 8 bases between. Here the CDR3 reads CASSRLNYEQYF. The CDR3 DNA sequence: TGTGCCAGCAGCCGATTAAATTACGAGCAGTACTTC.

The genes are TRBV6-1 and TRBJ2-1, with D uncertain. Per the germline V gene, CDR1 is MNHNS and CDR2 is SASEGT. V shed 10 bases and J shed 9 bases, with 19 bases lying between them. The CDR3 covers 13 residues. The CDR3 sequence: CATYDPGFSEQFF. DNA of the CDR3: TGTGCCACCTATGACCCCGGGTTCAGTGAGCAGTTCTTC.

This chain uses TRBV25-1 with TRBJ2-3, with 10 bases that match TRBD2. Trimming at V came to 5 bases and at J to 6 bases, leaving 11 bases not matched to a gene. CDR1 MGHDK and CDR2 SYGVNS come from the germline V gene. The CDR3 runs to 16 residues. As DNA, the CDR3 is TGTGCCAGCAGTCGGCCTAGCGGGAGAGGTAGCGATACGCAGTATTTT. Translating it yields CASSRPSGRGSDTQYF. The full variable domain, its missing parts supplied by reference TRBV25-1 and TRBJ2-3, is EADIYQTPRYLVIGTGKKITLECSQTMGHDKMYWYQQDPGMELHLIHYSYGVNSTEKGDLSSESTVSRIRTEHFPLTLESARPSHTSQYLCASSRPSGRGSDTQYFGPGTRLTVL.

A few counts support this clonotype. The chain employs TRBV5-1 and TRBJ1-1; 7 bases align to TRBD1. The CDR3 runs 14 residues. The V segment lost 5 bases and the J segment 4 bases; nucleotides outside the gene matches: 8. From germline, CDR1 is SGHRS and CDR2 YFSETQ. CDR3 nucleotide sequence: TGCGCCAGCAGGCTGACAGGGTTGGTCACTGAAGCTTTCTTT. Translation gives CASRLTGLVTEAFF.

In this sample, this clonotype turned up a few times. V usage is TRBV4-2 and J usage is TRBJ2-7; D is possibly TRBD2 (6 bases). The CDR3 length is 14 residues. The V end lost 1 base, the J end lost 3 bases, and 10 bases lay between the germline ends. Germline V gene lookup returns CDR1 LGHNA and CDR2 YNFKEQ. DNA of the CDR3: TGTGCCAGCAGCCAAGTTGCGGGGAGCTACGAGCAGTACTTC. Its protein product is CASSQVAGSYEQYF.

The rearrangement uses TRBV20-1 and TRBJ2-1; 9 bases are a match to TRBD2. Germline V gene lookup returns CDR1 DFQATT and CDR2 SNEGSKA (reference sequence). The junction had 12 bases not matched to a gene; V was cut back by 5 bases and J by 7 bases. This CDR3 has 15 residues. CDR3 coding DNA: TGCAGTGCTCGCCTCTCTAGCGGGACCAAGAATGAGCAGTTCTTC. Its translation: CSARLSSGTKNEQFF.

V usage is TRBV5-1 and J usage is TRBJ2-2, with TRBD1 matching over 9 bases. The CDR3 has 17 amino acids. The V and J ends lost 3 bases and 1 base, in that order; junction bases with no gene match: 7. In germline, CDR1 is SGHRS, CDR2 YFSETQ. Here the CDR3 DNA reads TGCGCCAGCAGCTCAGGGACAGGGAACCGGAACACCGGGGAGCTGTTTTTT. As protein: CASSSGTGNRNTGELFF.

The table lists this clonotype with a few counts. In DNA, the CDR3 is TGTGCCAGCAGTGAAATGGGGGGCAGTAAGAATGAGCAGTTCTTC. It specifies CASSEMGGSKNEQFF. The rearrangement links TRBV2 to TRBJ2-1, with D possibly being TRBD1 or TRBD2 (6 bases each). Trimming took 2 bases from V and 7 from J, leaving 15 bases between them. Germline CDR1 SNHLY, CDR2 FYNNEI. The CDR3 contains 15 residues.

This clonotype showed up just a few times. The chain is built from TRBV18 and TRBJ2-1; TRBD1 or TRBD2 may be the D gene (6 bases each). The V end was cut by 5 bases, the J end by 6 bases, with 20 bases between. CDR1 KGHSH and CDR2 LQKENI come from the germline V gene. The CDR3 sequence is 16 residues long. CDR3 DNA sequence: TGTGCCAGCTCAGGGAGGATCCGGGACACCGCCAATGAGCAGTTCTTC. This codes for CASSGRIRDTANEQFF.

The J gene is TRBJ2-1, the V gene TRBV6-2 or TRBV6-3; D perhaps matches TRBD2 (7 bases). CDR1 and CDR2 (germline): MNHEY, SVGEGT. The V end was cut by 2 bases, the J end by 4 bases, with 12 bases between. The CDR3 loop spans 15 amino acids. The CDR3 reads CASSYGGAPYNEQFF. CDR3 coding DNA: TGTGCCAGCAGTTACGGGGGGGCCCCTTACAATGAGCAGTTCTTC.

This clonotype was found many times. V is TRBV28 and J is TRBJ2-2, with 10 positions matching TRBD2. V shed 2 bases, J shed 6 bases, and the junction held 9 bases outside the gene matches. The CDR3 consists of 17 residues. Germline V gene lookup returns CDR1 MDHEN and CDR2 SYDVKM. The chain's CDR3 is CASSLGLLAGVAGELFF. CDR3 DNA sequence: TGTGCCAGCAGTTTAGGCCTCCTAGCGGGAGTAGCCGGGGAGCTGTTTTTT.

This clonotype was counted ten times or more. The V gene is TRBV10-3, the J gene TRBJ2-3; 10 bases match TRBD2. The CDR3 consists of 15 residues. Germline-derived CDR1 and CDR2 are ENHRY and SYGVKD. After removal of 6 bases from V and 4 bases from J, the junction contained 7 bases not matched to a gene. The CDR3 region is CAIRPSGGASDTQYF. In DNA, the CDR3 is TGTGCCATCAGACCGAGCGGGGGGGCCTCAGATACGCAGTATTTT.